Listed below are T cell receptor beta chains from one sample, sequenced in a study of T cell responses to AZD1222 COVID-19 vaccine. TCRdb's copy holds only in-frame clones and misses some; the assay was immunoSEQ multiplex PCR. The sample lists 150,000 to 200,000 clones; roughly 91% were seen once. Sequenced here: peripheral blood, sampled 28 days after the second AZD1222 dose. The receptors come from an adult who received the AZD1222 COVID-19 vaccine. CDR3s leave out the opening cysteine and the closing phenylalanine or tryptophan. A D gene is named only where the DNA matches it firmly.

TRBJ2-7 TRBD1 TRBV6-5 13 ASSYQAGGTNEQY
TRBJ1-2 - TRBV9 13 ASSVAPGSDYGYT
TRBJ1-6 - TRBV11-2 15 ASSPEVQSSYNSPLH
TRBJ1-3 TRBD1 TRBV5-4 14 ASSFRTGNSGNTIY
TRBJ2-5 TRBD1 TRBV9 12 ASSADRGQETQY
TRBJ1-2 - TRBV4-2 13 ASSQDQDSNYGYT
TRBJ2-2 TRBD2 TRBV24-1 15 ATSDATSGMWVGELF
TRBJ1-4 - TRBV5-1 12 ASSPTSTNEKLF
TRBJ1-1 - TRBV7-9 11 ASSHPAAPEAF
TRBJ2-7 - TRBV2 10 ASSNRGGEQY
TRBJ1-1 - TRBV28 10 ASSFRATEAF
TRBJ2-7 TRBD2 TRBV11-2 12 ASSTGGSSYEQY
TRBJ1-2 - TRBV18 12 ASSPPTESYGYT
TRBJ1-4 - TRBV6-5 12 ASSYAGEYEKLF
TRBJ2-6 TRBD1 TRBV6-2/TRBV6-3 18 ASSPHRPGQGAGGANVLT
TRBJ2-1 TRBD1 TRBV7-9 13 ASSPAQGAYNEQF
TRBJ2-5 - TRBV5-4 12 ASSLAGVQETQY
TRBJ2-7 - TRBV5-5 13 ASSLVGDGSYEQY
TRBJ2-2 - TRBV28 12 ASSQGGYTGELF
TRBJ2-7 TRBD2 TRBV7-9 13 ASSRGRGTSYEQY
TRBJ2-5 TRBD2 TRBV28 13 ASSLTSGNTETQY
TRBJ2-3 - TRBV11-2 13 ASSLGRLTRDTQY
TRBJ2-1 - TRBV11-3 13 ASSLAAAQMNEQF
TRBJ2-7 - TRBV7-9 12 ASSSSKSAYEQY
TRBJ1-6 - TRBV25-1 12 ASSELRGSSPLH
TRBJ1-2 - TRBV21-1 13 ASSKWYQGPYGYT
TRBJ2-2 - TRBV4-3 13 ASSKTIHNTGELF
TRBJ2-1 - TRBV5-5 11 ASSLPGVGEQF
TRBJ2-2 - TRBV7-3 12 ASSLGSNTGELF
TRBJ1-1 - TRBV11-2 11 ASSLDRNTEAF
TRBJ1-1 - TRBV19 11 ASSMGTYTEAF
TRBJ2-1 - TRBV6-5 9 ASTWSAEQF
TRBJ2-3 TRBD1 TRBV7-9 12 ASSLDRATDTQY